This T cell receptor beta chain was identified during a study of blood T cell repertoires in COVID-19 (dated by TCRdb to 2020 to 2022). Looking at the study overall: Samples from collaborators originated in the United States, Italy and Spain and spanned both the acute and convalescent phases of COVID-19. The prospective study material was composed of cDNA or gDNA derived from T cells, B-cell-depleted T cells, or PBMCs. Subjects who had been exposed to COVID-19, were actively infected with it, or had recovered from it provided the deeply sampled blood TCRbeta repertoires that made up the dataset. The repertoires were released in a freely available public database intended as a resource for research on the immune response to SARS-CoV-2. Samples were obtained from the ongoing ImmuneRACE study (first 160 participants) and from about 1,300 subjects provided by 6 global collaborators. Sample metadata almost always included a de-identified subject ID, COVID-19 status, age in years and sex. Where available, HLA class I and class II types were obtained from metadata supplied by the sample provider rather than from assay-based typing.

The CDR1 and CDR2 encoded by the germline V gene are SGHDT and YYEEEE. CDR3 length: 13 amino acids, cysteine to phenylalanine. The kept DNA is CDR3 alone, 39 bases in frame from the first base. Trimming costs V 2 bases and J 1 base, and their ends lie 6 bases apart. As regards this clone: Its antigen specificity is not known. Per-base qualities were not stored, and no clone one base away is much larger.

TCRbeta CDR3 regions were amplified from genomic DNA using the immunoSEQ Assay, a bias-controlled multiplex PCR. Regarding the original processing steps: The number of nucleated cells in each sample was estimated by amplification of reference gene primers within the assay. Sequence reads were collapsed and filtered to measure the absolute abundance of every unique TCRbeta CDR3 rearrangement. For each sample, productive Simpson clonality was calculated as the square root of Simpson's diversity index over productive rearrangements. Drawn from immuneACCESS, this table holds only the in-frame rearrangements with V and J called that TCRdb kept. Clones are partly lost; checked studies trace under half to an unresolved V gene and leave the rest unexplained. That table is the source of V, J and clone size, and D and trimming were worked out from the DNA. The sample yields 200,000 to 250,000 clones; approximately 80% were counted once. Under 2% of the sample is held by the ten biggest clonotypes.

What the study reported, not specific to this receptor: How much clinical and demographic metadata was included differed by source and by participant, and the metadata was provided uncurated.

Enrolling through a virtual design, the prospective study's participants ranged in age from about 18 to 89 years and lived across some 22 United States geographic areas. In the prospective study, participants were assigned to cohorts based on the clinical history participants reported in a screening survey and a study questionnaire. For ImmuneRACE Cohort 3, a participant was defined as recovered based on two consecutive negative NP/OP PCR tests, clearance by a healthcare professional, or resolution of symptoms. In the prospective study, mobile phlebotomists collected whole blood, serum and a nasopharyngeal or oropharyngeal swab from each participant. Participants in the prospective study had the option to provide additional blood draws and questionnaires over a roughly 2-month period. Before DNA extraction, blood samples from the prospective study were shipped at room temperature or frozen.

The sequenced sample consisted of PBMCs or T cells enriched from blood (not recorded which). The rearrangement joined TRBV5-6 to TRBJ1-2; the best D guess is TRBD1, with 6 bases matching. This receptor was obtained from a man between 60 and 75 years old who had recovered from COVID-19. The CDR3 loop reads CASSLQGNYGYTF. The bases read TGTGCCAGCAGCTTACAGGGTAACTATGGCTACACCTTC. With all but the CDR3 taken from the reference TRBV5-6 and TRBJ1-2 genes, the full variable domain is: DAGVTQSPTHLIKTRGQQVTLRCSPKSGHDTVSWYQQALGQGPQFIFQYYEEEERQRGNFPDRFSGHQFPNYSSELNVNALLLGDSALYLCASSLQGNYGYTFGSGTRLTVV.